This T cell receptor beta chain came from a study of blood T cell repertoires in COVID-19. The germline V gene has CDR1 LGHNA and CDR2 YSLEER. The V and J ends lost 4 bases and 5 bases respectively, with 11 bases between them. The CDR3 runs 13 residues. Here immunoSEQ multiplex PCR was the method, and the copy in TCRdb shows in-frame clones only, minus some. Of 99,000 or so clones in the sample, approximately 91% were seen once. This clonotype originated in a human donor in a cohort sampled during active COVID-19. The chain links TRBV4-3 to TRBJ1-2; D possibly corresponds to TRBD1 (5 bases). The sample comprised peripheral blood. The CDR3 protein is CASSPYAGYGYTF. In DNA, the CDR3 is TGCGCCAGCAGCCCCTATGCAGGGTATGGCTACACCTTC.